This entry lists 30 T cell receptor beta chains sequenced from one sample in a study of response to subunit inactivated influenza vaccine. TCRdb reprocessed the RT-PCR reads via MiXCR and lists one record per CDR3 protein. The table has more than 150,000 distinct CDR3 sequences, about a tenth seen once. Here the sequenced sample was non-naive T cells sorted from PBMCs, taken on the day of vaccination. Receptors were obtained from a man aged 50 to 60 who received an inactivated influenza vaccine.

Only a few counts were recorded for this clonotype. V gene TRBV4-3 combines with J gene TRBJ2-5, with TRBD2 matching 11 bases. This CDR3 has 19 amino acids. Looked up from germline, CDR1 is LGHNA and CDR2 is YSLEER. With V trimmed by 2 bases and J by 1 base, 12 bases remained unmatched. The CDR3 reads CASSQSVSSGGTLQETQYF. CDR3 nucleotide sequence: TGCGCCAGCAGCCAATCCGTGTCTAGCGGGGGGACTCTCCAAGAGACCCAGTACTTC.

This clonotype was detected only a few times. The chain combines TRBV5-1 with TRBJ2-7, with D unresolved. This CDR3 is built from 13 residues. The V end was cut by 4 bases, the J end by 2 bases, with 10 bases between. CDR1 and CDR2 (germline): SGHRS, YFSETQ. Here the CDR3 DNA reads TGCGCCAGCAGCAAAGACGGAGCCTACGAGCAGTACTTC. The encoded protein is CASSKDGAYEQYF.

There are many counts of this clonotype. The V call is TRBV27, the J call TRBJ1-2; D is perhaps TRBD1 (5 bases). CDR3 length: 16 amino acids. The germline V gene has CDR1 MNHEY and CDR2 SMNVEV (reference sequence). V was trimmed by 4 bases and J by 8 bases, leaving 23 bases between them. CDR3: CASSSFYRKKDAGYTF. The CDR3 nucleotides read TGTGCCAGCAGTTCATTTTACAGGAAGAAGGACGCAGGCTACACCTTC.

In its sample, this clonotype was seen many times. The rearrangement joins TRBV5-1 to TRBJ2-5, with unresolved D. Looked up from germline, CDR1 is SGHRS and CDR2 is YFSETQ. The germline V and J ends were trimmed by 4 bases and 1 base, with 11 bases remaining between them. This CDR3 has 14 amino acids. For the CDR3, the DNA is TGCGCCAGCAGCCCGGACGGGTTCCAAGAGACCCAGTACTTC. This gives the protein CASSPDGFQETQYF.

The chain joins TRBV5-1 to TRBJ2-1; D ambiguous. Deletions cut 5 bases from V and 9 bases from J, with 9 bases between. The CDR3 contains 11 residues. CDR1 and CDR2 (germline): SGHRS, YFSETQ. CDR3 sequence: CASRGISEQFF. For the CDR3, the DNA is TGCGCCAGCAGGGGTATCAGTGAGCAGTTCTTC.

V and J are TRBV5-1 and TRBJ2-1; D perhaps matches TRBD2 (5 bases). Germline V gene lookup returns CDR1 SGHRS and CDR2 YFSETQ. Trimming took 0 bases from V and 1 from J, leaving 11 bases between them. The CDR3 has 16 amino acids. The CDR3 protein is CASSLGYGESYNEQFF. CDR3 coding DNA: TGCGCCAGCAGCTTGGGATACGGGGAGTCCTACAATGAGCAGTTCTTC.

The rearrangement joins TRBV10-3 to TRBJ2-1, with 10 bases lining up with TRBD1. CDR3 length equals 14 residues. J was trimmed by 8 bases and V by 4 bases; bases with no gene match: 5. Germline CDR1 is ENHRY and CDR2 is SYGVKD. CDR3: CAISGDRGADEQFF. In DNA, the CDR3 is TGTGCCATCAGTGGGGACAGGGGCGCGGATGAGCAGTTCTTC.

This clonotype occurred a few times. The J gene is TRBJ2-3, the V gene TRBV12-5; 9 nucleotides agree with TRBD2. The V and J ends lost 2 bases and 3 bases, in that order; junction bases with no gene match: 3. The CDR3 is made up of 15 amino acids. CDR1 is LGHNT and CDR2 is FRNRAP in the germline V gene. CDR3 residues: CASGLSGLATDTQYF. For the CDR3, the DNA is TGTGCTAGTGGTTTGTCCGGACTAGCGACAGATACGCAGTATTTT.

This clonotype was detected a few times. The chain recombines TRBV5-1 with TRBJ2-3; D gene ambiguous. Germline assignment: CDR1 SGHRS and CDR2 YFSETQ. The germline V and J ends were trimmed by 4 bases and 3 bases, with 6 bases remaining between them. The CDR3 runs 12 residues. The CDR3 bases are TGCGCCAGCAGCCAGATGACAGATACGCAGTATTTT. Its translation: CASSQMTDTQYF.

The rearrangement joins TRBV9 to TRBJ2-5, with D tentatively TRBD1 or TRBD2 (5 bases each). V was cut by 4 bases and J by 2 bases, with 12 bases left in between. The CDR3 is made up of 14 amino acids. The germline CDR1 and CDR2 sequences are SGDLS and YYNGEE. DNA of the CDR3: TGTGCCAGCAGCATGGGACCCGTACAAGAGACCCAGTACTTC. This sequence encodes CASSMGPVQETQYF. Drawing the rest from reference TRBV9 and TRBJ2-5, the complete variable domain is DSGVTQTPKHLITATGQRVTLRCSPRSGDLSVYWYQQSLDQGLQFLIQYYNGEERAKGNILERFSAQQFPDLHSELNLSSLELGDSALYFCASSMGPVQETQYFGPGTRLLVL.

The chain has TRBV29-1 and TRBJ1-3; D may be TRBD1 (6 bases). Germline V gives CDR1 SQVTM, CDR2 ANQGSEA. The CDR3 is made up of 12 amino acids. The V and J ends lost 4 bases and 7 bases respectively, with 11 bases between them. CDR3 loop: CSVALQGNTIYF. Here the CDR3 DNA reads TGCAGCGTTGCTCTCCAGGGGAACACCATATATTTT.

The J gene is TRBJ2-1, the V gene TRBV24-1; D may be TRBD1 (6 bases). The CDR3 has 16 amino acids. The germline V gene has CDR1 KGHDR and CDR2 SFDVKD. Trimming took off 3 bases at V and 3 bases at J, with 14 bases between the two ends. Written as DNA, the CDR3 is TGTGCCACCAGTGATCCCGGACAGACTGACTACAATGAGCAGTTCTTC. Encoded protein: CATSDPGQTDYNEQFF.

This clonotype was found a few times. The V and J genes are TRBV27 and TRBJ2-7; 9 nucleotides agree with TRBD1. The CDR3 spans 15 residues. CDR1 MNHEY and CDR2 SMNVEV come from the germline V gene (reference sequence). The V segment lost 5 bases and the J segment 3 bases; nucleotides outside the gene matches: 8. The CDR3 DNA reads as TGTGCCAGCAGTACGCCGGGACAGGGCTTCTACGAGCAGTACTTC. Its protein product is CASSTPGQGFYEQYF.

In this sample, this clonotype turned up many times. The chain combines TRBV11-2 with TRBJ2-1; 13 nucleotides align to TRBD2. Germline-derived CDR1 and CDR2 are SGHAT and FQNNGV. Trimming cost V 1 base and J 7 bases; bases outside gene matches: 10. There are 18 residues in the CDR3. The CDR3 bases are TGTGCCAGCAGCTTAGGGGGGACTCCGGGACTAGCGGGGAATGAGCAGTTCTTC. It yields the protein CASSLGGTPGLAGNEQFF.

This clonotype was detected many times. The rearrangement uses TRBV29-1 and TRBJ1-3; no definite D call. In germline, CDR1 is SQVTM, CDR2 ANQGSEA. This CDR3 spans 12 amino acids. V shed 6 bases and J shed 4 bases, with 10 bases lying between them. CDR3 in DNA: TGCAGCGTCACTCGCGACGGAAACACCATATATTTT. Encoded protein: CSVTRDGNTIYF.

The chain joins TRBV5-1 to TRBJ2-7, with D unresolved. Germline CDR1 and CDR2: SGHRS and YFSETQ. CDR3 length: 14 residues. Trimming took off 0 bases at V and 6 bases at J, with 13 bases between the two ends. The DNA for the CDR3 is TGCGCCAGCAGCTTGGACGGACGGAGCCTCGAGCAGTACTTC. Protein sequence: CASSLDGRSLEQYF.

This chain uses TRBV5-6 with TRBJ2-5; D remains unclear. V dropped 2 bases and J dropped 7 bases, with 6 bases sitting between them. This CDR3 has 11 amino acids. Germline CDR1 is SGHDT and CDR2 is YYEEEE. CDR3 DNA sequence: TGTGCCAGCAGCTTCCCAGTGACCCAGTACTTC. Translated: CASSFPVTQYF. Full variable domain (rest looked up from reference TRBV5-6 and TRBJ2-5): DAGVTQSPTHLIKTRGQQVTLRCSPKSGHDTVSWYQQALGQGPQFIFQYYEEEERQRGNFPDRFSGHQFPNYSSELNVNALLLGDSALYLCASSFPVTQYFGPGTRLLVL.

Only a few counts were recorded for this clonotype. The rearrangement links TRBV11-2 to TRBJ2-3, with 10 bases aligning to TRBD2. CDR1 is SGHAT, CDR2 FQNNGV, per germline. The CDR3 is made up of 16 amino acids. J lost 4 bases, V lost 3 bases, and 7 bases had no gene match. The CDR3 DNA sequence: TGTGCCAGCAGCTTTACTAGCGGGAAGGCCTCAGATACGCAGTATTTT. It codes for CASSFTSGKASDTQYF.

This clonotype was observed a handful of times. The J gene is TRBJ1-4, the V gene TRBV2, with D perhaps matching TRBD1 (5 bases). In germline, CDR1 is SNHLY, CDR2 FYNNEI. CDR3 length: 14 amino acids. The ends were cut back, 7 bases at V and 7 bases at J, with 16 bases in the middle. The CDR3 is CASNDSPRIEKLFF. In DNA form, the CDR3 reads TGTGCCAGCAACGACAGTCCTCGCATTGAAAAACTGTTTTTT.

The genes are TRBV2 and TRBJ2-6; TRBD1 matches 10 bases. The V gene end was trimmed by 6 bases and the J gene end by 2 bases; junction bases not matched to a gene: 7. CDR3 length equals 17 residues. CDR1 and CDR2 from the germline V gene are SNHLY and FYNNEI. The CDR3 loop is CASRLDRGLTGANVLTF. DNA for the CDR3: TGTGCCAGCAGACTAGACAGGGGGCTAACTGGGGCCAACGTCCTGACTTTC. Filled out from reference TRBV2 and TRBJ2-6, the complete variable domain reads EPEVTQTPSHQVTQMGQEVILRCVPISNHLYFYWYRQILGQKVEFLVSFYNNEISEKSEIFDDQFSVERPDGSNFTLKIRSTKLEDSAMYFCASRLDRGLTGANVLTFGAGSRLTVL.

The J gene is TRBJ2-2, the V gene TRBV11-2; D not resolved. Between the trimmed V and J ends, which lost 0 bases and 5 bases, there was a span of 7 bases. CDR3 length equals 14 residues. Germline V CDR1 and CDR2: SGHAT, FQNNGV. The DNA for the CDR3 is TGTGCCAGCAGCTTAGATCGTTATACCGGGGAGCTGTTTTTT. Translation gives CASSLDRYTGELFF.

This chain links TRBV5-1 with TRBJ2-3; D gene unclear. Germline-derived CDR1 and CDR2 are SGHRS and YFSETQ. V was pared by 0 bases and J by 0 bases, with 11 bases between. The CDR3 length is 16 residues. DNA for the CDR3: TGCGCCAGCAGCTTGGAAGGCAGGTCTAGCACAGATACGCAGTATTTT. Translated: CASSLEGRSSTDTQYF.

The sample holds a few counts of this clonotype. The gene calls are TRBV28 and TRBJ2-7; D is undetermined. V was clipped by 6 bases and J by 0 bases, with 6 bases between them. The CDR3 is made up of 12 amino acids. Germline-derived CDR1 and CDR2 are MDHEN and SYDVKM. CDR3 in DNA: TGTGCCAGCAGCTCCCTCTCCTACGAGCAGTACTTC. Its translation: CASSSLSYEQYF.

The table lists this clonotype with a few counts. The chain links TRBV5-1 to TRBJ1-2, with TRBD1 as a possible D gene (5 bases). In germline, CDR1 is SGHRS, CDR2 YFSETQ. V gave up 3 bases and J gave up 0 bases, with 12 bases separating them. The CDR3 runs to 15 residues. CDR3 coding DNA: TGCGCCAGCAGCTGGTCCCAGGGTTCTAACTATGGCTACACCTTC. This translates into CASSWSQGSNYGYTF.

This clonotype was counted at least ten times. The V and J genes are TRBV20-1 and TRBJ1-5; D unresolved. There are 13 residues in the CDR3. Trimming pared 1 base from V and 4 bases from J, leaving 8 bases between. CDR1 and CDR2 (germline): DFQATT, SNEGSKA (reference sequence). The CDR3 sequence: CSARGQLNQPQHF. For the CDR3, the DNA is TGCAGTGCTAGAGGGCAGCTTAATCAGCCCCAGCATTTT.

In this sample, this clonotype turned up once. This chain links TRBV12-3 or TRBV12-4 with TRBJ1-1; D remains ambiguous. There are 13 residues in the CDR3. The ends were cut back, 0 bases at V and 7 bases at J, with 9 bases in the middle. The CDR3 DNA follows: TGTGCCAGCAGTTTAGCCACCAGCCTTGAAGCTTTCTTT. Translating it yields CASSLATSLEAFF.

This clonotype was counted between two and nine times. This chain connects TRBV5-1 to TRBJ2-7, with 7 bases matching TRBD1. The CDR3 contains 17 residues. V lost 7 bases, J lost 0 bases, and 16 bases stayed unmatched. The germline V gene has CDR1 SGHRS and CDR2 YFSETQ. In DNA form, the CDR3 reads TGCGCCAGCTCATGGGACATGACAGGGTTAAGCTCCTACGAGCAGTACTTC. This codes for CASSWDMTGLSSYEQYF. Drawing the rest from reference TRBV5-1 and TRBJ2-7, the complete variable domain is KAGVTQTPRYLIKTRGQQVTLSCSPISGHRSVSWYQQTPGQGLQFLFEYFSETQRNKGNFPGRFSGRQFSNSRSEMNVSTLELGDSALYLCASSWDMTGLSSYEQYFGPGTRLTVT.

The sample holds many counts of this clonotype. The CDR3 DNA reads as TGTGCCAGCAGCTTAGCGGGGGCCCATGAGCAGTTCTTC. Translating it yields CASSLAGAHEQFF. The rearrangement uses TRBV7-9 and TRBJ2-1, with D possibly matching TRBD1 (6 bases). CDR1 and CDR2 from the germline V gene are SEHNR and FQNEAQ (reference sequence). The CDR3 extends over 13 amino acids. Trimming took off 0 bases at V and 8 bases at J, with 8 bases between the two ends.

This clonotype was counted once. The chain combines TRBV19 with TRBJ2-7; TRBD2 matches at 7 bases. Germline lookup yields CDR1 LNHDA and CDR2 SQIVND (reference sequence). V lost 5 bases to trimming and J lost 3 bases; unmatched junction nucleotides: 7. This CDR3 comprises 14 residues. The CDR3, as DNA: TGTGCCAGTAGTGTGGGACTATCCCACTACGAGCAGTACTTC. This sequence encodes CASSVGLSHYEQYF. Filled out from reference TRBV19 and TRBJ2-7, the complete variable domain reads DGGITQSPKYLFRKEGQNVTLSCEQNLNHDAMYWYRQDPGQGLRLIYYSQIVNDFQKGDIAEGYSVSREKKESFPLTVTSAQKNPTAFYLCASSVGLSHYEQYFGPGTRLTVT.

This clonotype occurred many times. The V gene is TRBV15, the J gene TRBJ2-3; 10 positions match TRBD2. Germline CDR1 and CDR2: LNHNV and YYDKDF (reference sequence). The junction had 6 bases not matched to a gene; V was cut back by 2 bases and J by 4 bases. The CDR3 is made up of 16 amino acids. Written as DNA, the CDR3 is TGTGCCACCAGCAGAAAGAGCGGGGGGGCGGCAGATACGCAGTATTTT. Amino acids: CATSRKSGGAADTQYF.